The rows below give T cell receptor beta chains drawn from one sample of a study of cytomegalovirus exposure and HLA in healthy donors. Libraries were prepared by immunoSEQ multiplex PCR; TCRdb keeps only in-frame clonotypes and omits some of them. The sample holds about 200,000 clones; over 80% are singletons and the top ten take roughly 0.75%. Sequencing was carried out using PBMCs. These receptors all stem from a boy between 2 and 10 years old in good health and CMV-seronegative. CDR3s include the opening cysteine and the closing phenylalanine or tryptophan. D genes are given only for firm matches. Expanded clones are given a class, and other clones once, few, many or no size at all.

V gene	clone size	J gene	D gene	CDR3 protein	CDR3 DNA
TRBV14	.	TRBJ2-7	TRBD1	CASSQDYRGASYEQYF	TGTGCCAGCAGCCAAGATTACAGGGGGGCCTCCTACGAGCAGTACTTC
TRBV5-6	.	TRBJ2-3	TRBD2	CASSSDVAGELRVDTQYF	TGTGCCAGCAGCTCAGATGTAGCGGGGGAGCTCCGCGTGGATACGCAGTATTTT
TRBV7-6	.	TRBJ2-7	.	CASSPAGGEQYF	TGTGCCAGCAGCCCCGCAGGGGGGGAGCAGTACTTC
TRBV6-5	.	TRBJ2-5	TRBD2	CASSYGSSGGPETQYF	TGTGCCAGCAGTTACGGTTCTAGCGGGGGCCCCGAGACCCAGTACTTC
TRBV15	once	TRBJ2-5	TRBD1	CATVLGQGGHYGETQYF	TGTGCCACCGTCTTAGGACAGGGAGGTCATTACGGAGAGACCCAGTACTTC
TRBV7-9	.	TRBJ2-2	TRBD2	CASSGTSGFTGELFF	TGTGCCAGCAGCGGGACTAGCGGGTTCACCGGGGAGCTGTTTTTT
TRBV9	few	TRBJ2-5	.	CASSVMEGRETQYF	TGTGCCAGCAGCGTAATGGAGGGAAGGGAGACCCAGTACTTC
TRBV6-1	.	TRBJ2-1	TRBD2	CASSLAGESNEQFF	TGTGCCAGCAGCCTAGCGGGAGAATCAAATGAGCAGTTCTTC
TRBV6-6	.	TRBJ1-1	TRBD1	CASIPTGENTEAFF	TGTGCCAGCATACCGACAGGGGAGAACACTGAAGCTTTCTTT
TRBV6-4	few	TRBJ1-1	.	CASKEDYLGTTEAFF	TGTGCCAGCAAGGAGGACTACCTGGGGACCACTGAAGCTTTCTTT
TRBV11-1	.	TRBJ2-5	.	CASSPRGQETQYF	TGTGCCAGCAGCCCCAGGGGTCAAGAGACCCAGTACTTC
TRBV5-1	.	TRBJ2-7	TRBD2	CASSGESGRTTYEQYF	TGCGCCAGCAGCGGAGAAAGCGGGAGGACCACCTACGAGCAGTACTTC
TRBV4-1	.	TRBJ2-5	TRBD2	CASSQASGGLETQYF	TGCGCCAGCAGCCAGGCTAGCGGGGGGCTAGAGACCCAGTACTTC
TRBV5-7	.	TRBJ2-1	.	CASSLRGSGTPRTYNEQFF	TGTGCCAGCAGCTTAAGGGGCTCCGGGACACCCCGTACCTACAATGAGCAGTTCTTC
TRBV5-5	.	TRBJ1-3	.	CASSGNQVSGNTIYF	TGTGCCAGCAGCGGAAACCAGGTCTCTGGAAACACCATATATTTT
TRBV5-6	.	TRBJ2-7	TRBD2	CASSTGTSLYEQYF	TGTGCCAGCAGCACCGGGACTAGCTTGTACGAGCAGTACTTC
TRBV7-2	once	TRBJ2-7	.	CASSSTPLKSGQYF	TGTGCCAGCAGCTCTACCCCCTTGAAGAGCGGGCAGTACTTC
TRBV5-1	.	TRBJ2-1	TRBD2	CASSYVLRSGDNEQFF	TGCGCCAGCAGCTACGTTCTTAGGAGCGGGGACAATGAGCAGTTCTTC
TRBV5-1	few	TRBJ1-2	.	CASFGDNYGYTF	TGCGCCAGCTTCGGGGATAACTATGGCTACACCTTC
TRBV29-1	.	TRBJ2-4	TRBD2	CSAVLAGYIQYF	TGCAGCGCGGTGCTAGCGGGATACATTCAGTACTTC
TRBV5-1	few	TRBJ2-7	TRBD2	CASSLAPGLAGEQYF	TGCGCCAGCAGCTTGGCCCCGGGACTAGCGGGCGAGCAGTACTTC
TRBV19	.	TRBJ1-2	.	CASSRHQGPDYGYTF	TGTGCCAGTAGTAGACACCAGGGGCCGGACTATGGCTACACCTTC
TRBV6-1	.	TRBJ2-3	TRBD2	CASSELAGGPDTQYF	TGTGCCAGCAGTGAACTAGCGGGGGGTCCAGATACGCAGTATTTT
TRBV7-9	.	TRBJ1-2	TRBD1	CASSSDDRDLGYGYTF	TGTGCCAGCAGCTCCGACGACAGGGACCTTGGCTATGGCTACACCTTC
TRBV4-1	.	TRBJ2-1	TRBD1	CASSLSGTGVTNEQFF	TGCGCCAGCAGCCTAAGTGGGACAGGGGTCACCAATGAGCAGTTCTTC
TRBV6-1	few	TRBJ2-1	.	CASSEVASGEQFF	TGTGCCAGCAGTGAAGTTGCGTCTGGTGAGCAGTTCTTC
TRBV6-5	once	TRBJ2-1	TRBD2	CASSYALAGGQNEQFF	TGTGCCAGCAGTTACGCACTAGCGGGGGGGCAGAATGAGCAGTTCTTC
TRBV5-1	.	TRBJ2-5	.	CASSLAKTISQETQYF	TGCGCCAGCAGCCTAGCGAAGACTATTTCACAAGAGACCCAGTACTTC
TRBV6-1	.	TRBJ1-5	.	CASSAGGVSNQPQHF	TGTGCCAGCAGTGCCGGGGGGGTTAGCAATCAGCCCCAGCATTTT
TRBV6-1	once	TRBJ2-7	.	CASSGGLYEQYF	TGTGCCAGCAGTGGGGGACTGTACGAGCAGTACTTC
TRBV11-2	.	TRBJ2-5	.	CASSSNSFQETQYF	TGTGCCAGCAGCTCTAACAGTTTCCAAGAGACCCAGTACTTC
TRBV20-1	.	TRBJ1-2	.	CSARLPGGYTF	TGCAGTGCTAGACTTCCGGGGGGCTACACCTTC
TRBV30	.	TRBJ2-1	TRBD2	CAWGTSGAYNEQFF	TGTGCCTGGGGGACTAGCGGGGCCTACAATGAGCAGTTCTTC
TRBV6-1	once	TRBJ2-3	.	CASSENGGAVGDTQYF	TGTGCCAGCAGTGAAAATGGGGGGGCCGTTGGAGATACGCAGTATTTT
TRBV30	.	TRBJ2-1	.	CAWTNDRIREFF	TGTGCCTGGACCAACGACAGGATTCGTGAGTTCTTC
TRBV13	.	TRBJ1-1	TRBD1	CASSPYRGRNTEAFF	TGTGCCAGCAGCCCATACAGGGGGCGGAACACTGAAGCTTTCTTT
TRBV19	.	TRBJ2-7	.	CASTSTGAFLGEQYF	TGTGCCAGTACTTCGACGGGAGCCTTTTTGGGTGAGCAGTACTTC
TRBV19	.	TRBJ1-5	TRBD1	CASSWTGGDQPQHF	TGTGCCAGTAGTTGGACAGGGGGAGATCAGCCCCAGCATTTT
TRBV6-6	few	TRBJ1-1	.	CASSQGQNTEAFF	TGTGCCAGCAGCCAAGGACAGAACACTGAAGCTTTCTTT
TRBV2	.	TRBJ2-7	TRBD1	CASSPSSGQGDSYEQYF	TGTGCCAGCAGTCCTAGCAGCGGACAGGGGGATTCCTACGAGCAGTACTTC
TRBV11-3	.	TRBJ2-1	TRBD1	CASSSSRGQGNNEQFF	TGTGCCAGCAGCTCCTCACGTGGACAGGGGAACAATGAGCAGTTCTTC
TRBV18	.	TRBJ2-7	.	CASSPRDTYEQYF	TGTGCCAGCTCACCGAGGGACACGTACGAGCAGTACTTC
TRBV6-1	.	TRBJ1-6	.	CASSGTPGARGNSPLHF	TGTGCCAGCAGTGGTACCCCCGGTGCCAGGGGTAATTCACCCCTCCACTTT
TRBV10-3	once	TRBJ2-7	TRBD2	CAITSGGEFKEQYF	TGTGCCATCACCAGCGGGGGGGAGTTCAAGGAGCAGTACTTC
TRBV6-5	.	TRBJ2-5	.	CASSYFMRVGTQYF	TGTGCCAGCAGTTACTTTATGAGGGTAGGGACCCAGTACTTC
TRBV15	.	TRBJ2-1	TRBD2	CATSRGSSGTNEQFF	TGTGCCACCAGCAGAGGGTCTAGCGGGACCAATGAGCAGTTCTTC
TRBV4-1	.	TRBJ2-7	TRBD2	CASSQAAGGPNEQYF	TGCGCCAGCAGCCAAGCGGCGGGGGGGCCCAATGAGCAGTACTTC
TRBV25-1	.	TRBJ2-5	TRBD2	CASSVRTSGQETQYF	TGTGCCAGCAGTGTGAGGACTAGCGGGCAAGAGACCCAGTACTTC
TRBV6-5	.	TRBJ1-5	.	CASSLPEYGNQPQHF	TGTGCCAGCAGCCTGCCTGAGTATGGCAATCAGCCCCAGCATTTT
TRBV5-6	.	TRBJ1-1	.	CASSLDGSSRPEAFF	TGTGCCAGCAGCTTGGACGGGTCCTCGCGCCCCGAAGCTTTCTTT
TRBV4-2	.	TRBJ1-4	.	CASSQGRGGNEKLFF	TGTGCCAGCAGCCAAGGACGGGGAGGGAATGAAAAACTGTTTTTT
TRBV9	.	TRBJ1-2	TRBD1	CASSPPGQDGYTF	TGTGCCAGCAGCCCCCCGGGACAGGATGGCTACACCTTC
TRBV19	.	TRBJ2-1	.	CASSRTAYNEQFF	TGTGCCAGTAGTAGGACAGCCTACAATGAGCAGTTCTTC